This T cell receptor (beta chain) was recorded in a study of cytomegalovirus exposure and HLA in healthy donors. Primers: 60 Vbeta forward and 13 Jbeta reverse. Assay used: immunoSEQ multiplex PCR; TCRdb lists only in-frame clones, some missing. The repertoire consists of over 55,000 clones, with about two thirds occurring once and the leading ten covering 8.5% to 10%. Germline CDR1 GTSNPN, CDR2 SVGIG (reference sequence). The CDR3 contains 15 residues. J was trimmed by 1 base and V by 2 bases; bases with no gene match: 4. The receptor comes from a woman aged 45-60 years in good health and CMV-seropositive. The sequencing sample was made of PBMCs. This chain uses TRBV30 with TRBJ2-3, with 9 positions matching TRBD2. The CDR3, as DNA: TGTGCCTGGAGTCGCCTAGCGGGACGCACAGATACGCAGTATTTT. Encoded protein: CAWSRLAGRTDTQYF. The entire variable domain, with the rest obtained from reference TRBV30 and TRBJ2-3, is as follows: SQTIHQWPATLVQPVGSPLSLECTVEGTSNPNLYWYRQAAGRGLQLLFYSVGIGQISSEVPQNLSASRPQDRQFILSSKKLLLSDSGFYLCAWSRLAGRTDTQYFGPGTRLTVL.